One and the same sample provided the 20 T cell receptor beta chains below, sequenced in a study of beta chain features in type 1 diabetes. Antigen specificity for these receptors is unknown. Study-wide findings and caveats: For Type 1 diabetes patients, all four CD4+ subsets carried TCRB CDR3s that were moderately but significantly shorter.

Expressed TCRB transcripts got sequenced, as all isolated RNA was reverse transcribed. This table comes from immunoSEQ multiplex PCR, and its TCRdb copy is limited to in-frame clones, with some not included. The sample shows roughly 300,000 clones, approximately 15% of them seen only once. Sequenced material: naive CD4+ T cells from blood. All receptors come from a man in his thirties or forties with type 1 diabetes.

DNA of the CDR3: TGCGCCAGCAGCTTGGGGACTAGCAGGGATGAGCAGTTCTTC. It is translated as CASSLGTSRDEQFF. The gene calls are TRBV5-1 and TRBJ2-1; 8 positions agree with TRBD2. CDR1 and CDR2 from the germline V gene are SGHRS and YFSETQ. After removal of 0 bases from V and 8 bases from J, the junction contained 4 bases not matched to a gene. The CDR3 contains 14 residues.

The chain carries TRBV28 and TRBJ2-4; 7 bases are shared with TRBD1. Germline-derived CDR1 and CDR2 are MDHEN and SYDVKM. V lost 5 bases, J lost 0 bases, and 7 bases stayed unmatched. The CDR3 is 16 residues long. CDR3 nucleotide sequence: TGTGCCAGCAGTCTAACACAGGGGATAGCCAAAAACATTCAGTACTTC. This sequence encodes CASSLTQGIAKNIQYF.

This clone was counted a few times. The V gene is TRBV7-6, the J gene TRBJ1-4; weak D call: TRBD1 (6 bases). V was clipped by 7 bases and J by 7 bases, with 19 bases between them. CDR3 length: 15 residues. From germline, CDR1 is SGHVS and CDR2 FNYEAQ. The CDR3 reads CASTTSGEYGEKLFF. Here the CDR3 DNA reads TGTGCCAGCACCACCTCAGGGGAATATGGTGAAAAACTGTTTTTT.

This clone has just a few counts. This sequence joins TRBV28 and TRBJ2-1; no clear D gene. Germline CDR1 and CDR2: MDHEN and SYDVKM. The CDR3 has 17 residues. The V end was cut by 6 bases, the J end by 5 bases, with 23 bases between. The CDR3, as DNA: TGTGCCAGCAGCCGCAGGTCCTGGCTTCGAGATAACAATGAGCAGTTCTTC. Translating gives CASSRRSWLRDNNEQFF. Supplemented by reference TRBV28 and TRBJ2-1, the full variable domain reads DVKVTQSSRYLVKRTGEKVFLECVQDMDHENMFWYRQDPGLGLRLIYFSYDVKMKEKGDIPEGYSVSREKKERFSLILESASTNQTSMYLCASSRRSWLRDNNEQFFGPGTRLTVL.

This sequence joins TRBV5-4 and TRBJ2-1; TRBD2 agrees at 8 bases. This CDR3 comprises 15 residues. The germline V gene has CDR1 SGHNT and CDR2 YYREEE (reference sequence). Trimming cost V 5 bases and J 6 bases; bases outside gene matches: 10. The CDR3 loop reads CASRRTGTSFNEQFF. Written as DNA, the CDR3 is TGTGCCAGCAGACGAACCGGGACTAGTTTCAATGAGCAGTTCTTC.

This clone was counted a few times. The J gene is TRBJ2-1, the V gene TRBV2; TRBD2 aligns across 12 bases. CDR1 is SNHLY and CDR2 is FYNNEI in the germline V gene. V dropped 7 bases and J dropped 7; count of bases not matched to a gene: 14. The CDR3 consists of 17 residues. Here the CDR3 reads CASIPASGRGTWNEQFF. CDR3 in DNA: TGTGCCAGCATCCCGGCTAGCGGGAGGGGTACGTGGAATGAGCAGTTCTTC.

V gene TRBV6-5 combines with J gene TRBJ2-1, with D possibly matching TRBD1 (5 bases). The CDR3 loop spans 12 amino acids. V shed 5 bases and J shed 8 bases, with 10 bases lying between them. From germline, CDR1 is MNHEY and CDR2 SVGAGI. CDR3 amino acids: CASSDWGDEQFF. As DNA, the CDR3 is TGTGCCAGCAGTGATTGGGGCGATGAGCAGTTCTTC.

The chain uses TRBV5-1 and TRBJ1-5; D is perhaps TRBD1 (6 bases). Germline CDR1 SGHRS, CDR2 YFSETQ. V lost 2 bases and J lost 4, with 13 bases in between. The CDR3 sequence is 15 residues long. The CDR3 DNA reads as TGCGCCAGCAGCTTAAGGCCAGGGGATAATCAGCCCCAGCATTTT. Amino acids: CASSLRPGDNQPQHF.

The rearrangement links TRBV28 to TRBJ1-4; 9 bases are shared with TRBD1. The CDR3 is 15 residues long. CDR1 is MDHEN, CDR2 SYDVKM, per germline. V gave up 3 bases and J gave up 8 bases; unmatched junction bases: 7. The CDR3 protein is CASSFGQGWGEKLFF. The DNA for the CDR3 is TGTGCCAGCAGTTTTGGACAGGGGTGGGGGGAAAAACTGTTTTTT.

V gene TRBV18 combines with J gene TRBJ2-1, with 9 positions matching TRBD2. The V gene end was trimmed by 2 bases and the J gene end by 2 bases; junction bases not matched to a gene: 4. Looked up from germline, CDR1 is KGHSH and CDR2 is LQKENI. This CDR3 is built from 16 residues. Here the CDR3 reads CASSPYAGGPYNEQFF. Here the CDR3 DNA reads TGTGCCAGCTCACCATACGCGGGAGGGCCCTACAATGAGCAGTTCTTC.

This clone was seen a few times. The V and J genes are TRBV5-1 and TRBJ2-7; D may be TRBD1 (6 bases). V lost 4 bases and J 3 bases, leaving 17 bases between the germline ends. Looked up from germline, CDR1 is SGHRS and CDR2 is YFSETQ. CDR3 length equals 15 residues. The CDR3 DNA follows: TGCGCCAGCAGCCGTTCGACGCAGACAGGCTACGAGCAGTACTTC. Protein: CASSRSTQTGYEQYF.

CDR3 bases: TGTGCCAGCAGGCCAGACACCGGGGAGCTGTTTTTT. Its protein product is CASRPDTGELFF. The V and J genes are TRBV7-2 and TRBJ2-2; no clear D. V was clipped by 6 bases and J by 3 bases, with 5 bases between them. The CDR3 length is 12 residues. The V gene's germline CDR1 is SGHTA and CDR2 FQGNSA.

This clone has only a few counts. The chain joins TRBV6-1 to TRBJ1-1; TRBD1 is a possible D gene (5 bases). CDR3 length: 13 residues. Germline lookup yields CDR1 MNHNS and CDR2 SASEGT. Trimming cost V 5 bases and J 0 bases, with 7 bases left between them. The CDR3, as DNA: TGTGCCAGCAGTCAGGGCGTGAACACTGAAGCTTTCTTT. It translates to CASSQGVNTEAFF.

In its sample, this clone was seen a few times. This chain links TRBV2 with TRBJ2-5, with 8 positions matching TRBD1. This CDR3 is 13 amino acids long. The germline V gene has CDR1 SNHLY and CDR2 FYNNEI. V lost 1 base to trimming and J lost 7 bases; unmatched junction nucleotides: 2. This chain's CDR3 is CASSEGTGSTQYF. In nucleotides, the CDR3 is TGTGCCAGCAGTGAAGGGACAGGGTCGACCCAGTACTTC.

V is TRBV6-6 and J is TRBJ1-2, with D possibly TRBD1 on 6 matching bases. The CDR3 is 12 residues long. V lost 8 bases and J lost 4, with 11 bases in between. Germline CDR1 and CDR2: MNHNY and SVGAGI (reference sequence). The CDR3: CASGRGAYGYTF. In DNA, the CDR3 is TGTGCCAGCGGTCGGGGGGCCTATGGCTACACCTTC.

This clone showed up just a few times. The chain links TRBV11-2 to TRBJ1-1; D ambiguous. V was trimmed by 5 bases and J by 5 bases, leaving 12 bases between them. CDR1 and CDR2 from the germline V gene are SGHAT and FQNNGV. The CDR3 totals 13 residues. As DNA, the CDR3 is TGTGCCAGCAGCCAAACCCCGGGGACTGAAGCTTTCTTT. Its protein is CASSQTPGTEAFF.

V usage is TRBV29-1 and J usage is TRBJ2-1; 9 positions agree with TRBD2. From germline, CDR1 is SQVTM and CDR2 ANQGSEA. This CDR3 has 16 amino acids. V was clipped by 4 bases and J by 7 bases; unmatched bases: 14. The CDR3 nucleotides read TGCAGCGTTGCGGGCGGGAGGGCTCTTGGGGGGAATGAGCAGTTCTTC. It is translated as CSVAGGRALGGNEQFF.

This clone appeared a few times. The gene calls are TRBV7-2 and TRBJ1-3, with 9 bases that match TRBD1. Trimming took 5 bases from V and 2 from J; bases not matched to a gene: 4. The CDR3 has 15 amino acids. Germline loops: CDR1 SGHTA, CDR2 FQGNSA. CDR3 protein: CASSAGTGTGNTIYF. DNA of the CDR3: TGTGCCAGCAGCGCCGGGACAGGGACTGGAAACACCATATATTTT.

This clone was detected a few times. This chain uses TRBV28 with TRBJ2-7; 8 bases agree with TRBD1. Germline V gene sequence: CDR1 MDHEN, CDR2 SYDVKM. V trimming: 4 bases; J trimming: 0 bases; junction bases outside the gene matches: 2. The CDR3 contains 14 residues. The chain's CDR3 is CASSSGQGSYEQYF. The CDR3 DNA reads TGTGCCAGCAGTTCCGGACAGGGCTCCTACGAGCAGTACTTC.

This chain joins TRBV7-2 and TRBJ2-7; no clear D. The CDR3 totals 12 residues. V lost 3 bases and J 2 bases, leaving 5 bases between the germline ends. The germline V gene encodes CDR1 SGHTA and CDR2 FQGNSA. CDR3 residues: CASSLAPYEQYF. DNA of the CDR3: TGTGCCAGCAGCTTGGCACCCTACGAGCAGTACTTC.